This passage covers 8 T cell receptor beta chains from one sample sequenced in a study of cytomegalovirus exposure and HLA in healthy donors. The primer mix had 60 Vbeta and 13 Jbeta primers. Libraries were prepared by immunoSEQ multiplex PCR; TCRdb keeps only in-frame clonotypes and omits some of them. There are 180,000 or so clones in the sample; about 79% occur only once, and 0.098% lies in the top ten. Sequencing was done on a sample of PBMCs. These receptors were taken from a boy younger than 10 in good health and CMV-seronegative.

The J gene is TRBJ2-7, the V gene TRBV18; the D is unclear. Trimming removed 0 bases at V and 2 bases at J, with 8 bases between. This CDR3 spans 14 amino acids. Germline V gives CDR1 KGHSH, CDR2 LQKENI. The DNA of the CDR3 is TGTGCCAGCTCACCACCGACAATCCCCTACGAGCAGTACTTC. It specifies CASSPPTIPYEQYF.

Only a few counts were recorded for this clone. This sequence joins TRBV4-3 and TRBJ2-3, with 12 nucleotides matching TRBD2. The V gene's germline CDR1 is LGHNA and CDR2 YSLEER. This CDR3 has 17 amino acids. The V segment lost 2 bases and the J segment 5 bases; nucleotides outside the gene matches: 8. The CDR3: CASSQILAGGTIDTQYF. As DNA, the CDR3 is TGCGCCAGCAGCCAAATACTAGCGGGGGGCACTATAGATACGCAGTATTTT.

This clone is a singleton in its sample. The chain joins TRBV7-2 to TRBJ2-7, with TRBD1 matching over 7 bases. Germline V gene sequence: CDR1 SGHTA, CDR2 FQGNSA. V was pared by 4 bases and J by 4 bases, with 10 bases of the junction left unmatched. The length of the CDR3 is 15 residues. The CDR3 DNA reads TGTGCCAGCAGCTCACGCCCCGAGGGGGCATACGAGCAGTACTTC. Protein: CASSSRPEGAYEQYF.

The chain is built from TRBV2 and TRBJ1-5; 10 bases align to TRBD1. This CDR3 is 14 amino acids long. With 6 bases clipped from V and 4 bases from J, the junction kept 3 bases outside the gene matches. CDR1 and CDR2 from the germline V gene are SNHLY and FYNNEI. The CDR3 sequence is CASRGQGTNQPQHF. CDR3 nucleotides: TGTGCCAGCAGGGGACAGGGGACTAATCAGCCCCAGCATTTT.

The chain employs TRBV19 and TRBJ2-1, with 9 bases matching TRBD2. V lost 3 bases, J lost 4 bases, and 7 bases stayed unmatched. The germline CDR1 and CDR2 sequences are LNHDA and SQIVND (reference sequence). The CDR3 is 16 residues long. The CDR3 sequence is CASSMSGLAPYNEQFF. The CDR3 region has the DNA TGTGCCAGTAGTATGAGCGGACTAGCGCCTTACAATGAGCAGTTCTTC.

CDR3 amino acids: CASSESVGAGKRSGYTF. Written as DNA, the CDR3 is TGTGCCAGCAGTGAATCAGTTGGGGCAGGGAAACGGTCTGGCTACACCTTC. This sequence joins TRBV25-1 and TRBJ1-2, with D possibly being TRBD1 (5 bases). The CDR3 runs 17 residues. Trimming removed 1 base at V and 7 bases at J, with 22 bases between. CDR1 MGHDK and CDR2 SYGVNS come from the germline V gene.

The chain joins TRBV30 to TRBJ1-6; perhaps TRBD1 as D (5 bases). Germline V gives CDR1 GTSNPN, CDR2 SVGIG (reference sequence). The length of the CDR3 is 14 residues. V lost 8 bases, J lost 0 bases, and 11 bases lay in between. In DNA, the CDR3 is TGTGCCGGACAACGGAGCTCCTATAATTCACCCCTCCACTTT. Translation: CAGQRSSYNSPLHF.

The rearrangement uses TRBV6-7 and TRBJ2-1; no definite D call. TRBV6-7 is annotated as an ORF whose role is uncertain. The length of the CDR3 is 16 residues. V was cut by 4 bases and J by 5 bases, with 18 bases left in between. The CDR3 spells CASSFPGGLPDNEQFF. For the CDR3, the DNA is TGTGCCAGCAGTTTCCCAGGTGGGTTACCGGACAATGAGCAGTTCTTC.